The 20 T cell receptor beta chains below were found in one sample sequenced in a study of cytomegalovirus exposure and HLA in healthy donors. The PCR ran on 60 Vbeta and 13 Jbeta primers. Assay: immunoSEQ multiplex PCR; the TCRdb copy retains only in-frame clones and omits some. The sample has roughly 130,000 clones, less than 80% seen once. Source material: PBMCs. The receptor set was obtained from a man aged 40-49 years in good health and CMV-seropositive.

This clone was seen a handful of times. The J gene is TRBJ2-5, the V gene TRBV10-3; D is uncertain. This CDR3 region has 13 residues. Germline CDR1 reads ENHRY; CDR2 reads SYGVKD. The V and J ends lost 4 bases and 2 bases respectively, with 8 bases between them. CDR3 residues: CAISADKQETQYF. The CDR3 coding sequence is TGTGCCATCAGTGCTGACAAACAAGAGACCCAGTACTTC.

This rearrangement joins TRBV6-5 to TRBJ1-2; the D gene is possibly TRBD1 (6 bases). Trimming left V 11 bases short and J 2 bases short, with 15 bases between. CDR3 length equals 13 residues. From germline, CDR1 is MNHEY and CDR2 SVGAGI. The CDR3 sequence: CAVLKGGNYGYTF. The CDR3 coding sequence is TGTGCCGTCCTTAAGGGGGGGAACTATGGCTACACCTTC.

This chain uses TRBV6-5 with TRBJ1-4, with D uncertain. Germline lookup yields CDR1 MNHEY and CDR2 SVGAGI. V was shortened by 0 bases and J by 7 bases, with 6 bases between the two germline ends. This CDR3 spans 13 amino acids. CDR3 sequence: CASSYSVGEKLFF. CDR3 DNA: TGTGCCAGCAGTTACTCAGTCGGTGAAAAACTGTTTTTT.

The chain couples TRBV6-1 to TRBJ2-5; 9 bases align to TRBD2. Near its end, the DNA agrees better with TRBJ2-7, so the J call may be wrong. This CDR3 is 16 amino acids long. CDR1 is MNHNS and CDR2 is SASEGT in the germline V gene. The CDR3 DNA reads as TGTGCCAGCAGTGAAATGGCTAGCGGGATTTCCTACGAGCAGTACTTC. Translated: CASSEMASGISYEQYF.

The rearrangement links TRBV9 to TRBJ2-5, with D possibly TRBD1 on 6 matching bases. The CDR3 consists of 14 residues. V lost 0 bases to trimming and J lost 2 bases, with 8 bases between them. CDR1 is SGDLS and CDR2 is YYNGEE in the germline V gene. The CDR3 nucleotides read TGTGCCAGCAGCGTAGGGGGGCTACAAGAGACCCAGTACTTC. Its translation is CASSVGGLQETQYF.

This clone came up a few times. CDR3 loop: CASSFPREGQQYF. The CDR3 coding sequence is TGTGCCAGCAGCTTTCCTCGGGAGGGCCAGCAGTACTTC. This rearrangement joins TRBV11-2 to TRBJ2-7, with 8 bases matching TRBD2. Germline trimming cut 3 bases from V and 8 bases from J; bases unmatched to any gene: 6. The V gene's germline CDR1 is SGHAT and CDR2 FQNNGV. The CDR3 is 13 amino acids.

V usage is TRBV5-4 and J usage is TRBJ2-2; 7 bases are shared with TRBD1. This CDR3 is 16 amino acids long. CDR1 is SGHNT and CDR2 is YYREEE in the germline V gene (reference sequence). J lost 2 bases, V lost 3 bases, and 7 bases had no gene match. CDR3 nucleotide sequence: TGTGCCAGCAGCTCAGGACAGGTTCGCAACACCGGGGAGCTGTTTTTT. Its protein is CASSSGQVRNTGELFF. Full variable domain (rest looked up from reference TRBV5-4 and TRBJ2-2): ETGVTQSPTHLIKTRGQQVTLRCSSQSGHNTVSWYQQALGQGPQFIFQYYREEENGRGNFPPRFSGLQFPNYSSELNVNALELDDSALYLCASSSGQVRNTGELFFGEGSRLTVL.

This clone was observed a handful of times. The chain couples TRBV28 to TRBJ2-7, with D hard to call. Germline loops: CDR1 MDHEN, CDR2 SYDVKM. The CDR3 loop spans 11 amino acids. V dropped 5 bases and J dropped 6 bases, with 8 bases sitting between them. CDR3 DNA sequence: TGTGCCAGCAGTATTAGTCGCGAGCAGTACTTC. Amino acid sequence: CASSISREQYF.

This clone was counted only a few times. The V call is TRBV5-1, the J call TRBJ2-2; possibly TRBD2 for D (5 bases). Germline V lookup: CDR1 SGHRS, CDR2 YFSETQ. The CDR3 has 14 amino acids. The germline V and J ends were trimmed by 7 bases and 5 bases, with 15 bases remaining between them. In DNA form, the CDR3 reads TGCGCCAGCGCTCTTCAGGAGGTGACCGGGGAGCTGTTTTTT. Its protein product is CASALQEVTGELFF. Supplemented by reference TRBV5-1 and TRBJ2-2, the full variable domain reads KAGVTQTPRYLIKTRGQQVTLSCSPISGHRSVSWYQQTPGQGLQFLFEYFSETQRNKGNFPGRFSGRQFSNSRSEMNVSTLELGDSALYLCASALQEVTGELFFGEGSRLTVL.

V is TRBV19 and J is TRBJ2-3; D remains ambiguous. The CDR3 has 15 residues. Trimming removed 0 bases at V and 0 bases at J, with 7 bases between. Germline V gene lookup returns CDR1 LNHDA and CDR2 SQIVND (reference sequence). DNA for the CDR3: TGTGCCAGTAGTATAGAACGGTCTAGCACAGATACGCAGTATTTT. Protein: CASSIERSSTDTQYF.

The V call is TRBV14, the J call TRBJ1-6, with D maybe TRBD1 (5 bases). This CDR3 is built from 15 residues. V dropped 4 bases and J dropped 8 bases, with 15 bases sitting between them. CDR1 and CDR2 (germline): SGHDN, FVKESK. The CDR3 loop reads CASSLDSGIDSPLHF. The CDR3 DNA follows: TGTGCCAGCAGCCTGGATTCAGGGATTGATTCACCCCTCCACTTT.

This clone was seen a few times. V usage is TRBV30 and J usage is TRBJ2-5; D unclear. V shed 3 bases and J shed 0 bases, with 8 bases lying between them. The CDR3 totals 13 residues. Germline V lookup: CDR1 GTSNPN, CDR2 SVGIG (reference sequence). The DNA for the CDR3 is TGTGCCTGGAGACACCAGTACCAAGAGACCCAGTACTTC. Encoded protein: CAWRHQYQETQYF.

CDR3 amino acids: CASSLQGTEAFF. The CDR3 nucleotides are TGTGCCAGCAGCTTACAGGGGACTGAAGCTTTCTTT. The chain links TRBV28 to TRBJ1-1; TRBD1 matches at 7 bases. In germline, CDR1 is MDHEN, CDR2 SYDVKM. CDR3 size: 12 residues. J lost 5 bases, V lost 6 bases, and 3 bases had no gene match.

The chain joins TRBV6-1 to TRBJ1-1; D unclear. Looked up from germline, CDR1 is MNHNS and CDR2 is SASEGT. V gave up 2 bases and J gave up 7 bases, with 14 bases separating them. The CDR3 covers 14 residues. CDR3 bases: TGTGCCAGCAGTGAAAGAATCGGAGGGAGTGAAGCTTTCTTT. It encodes CASSERIGGSEAFF.

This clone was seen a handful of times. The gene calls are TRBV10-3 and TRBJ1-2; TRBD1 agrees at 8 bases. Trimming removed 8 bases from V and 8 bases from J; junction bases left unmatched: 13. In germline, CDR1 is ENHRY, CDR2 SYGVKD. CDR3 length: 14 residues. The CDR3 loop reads CAIGSGQGAMGYTF. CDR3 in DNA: TGTGCCATCGGGAGCGGCCAGGGGGCGATGGGCTACACCTTC.

As DNA, the CDR3 is TGCAGCGTTGTTGAAACGGGAGGGCCCTACGAGCAGTACTTC. It codes for CSVVETGGPYEQYF. The chain has TRBV29-1 and TRBJ2-7, with 8 bases fitting TRBD2. This CDR3 region has 14 residues. From germline, CDR1 is SQVTM and CDR2 ANQGSEA. Trimming took 4 bases from V and 2 from J; bases not matched to a gene: 7.

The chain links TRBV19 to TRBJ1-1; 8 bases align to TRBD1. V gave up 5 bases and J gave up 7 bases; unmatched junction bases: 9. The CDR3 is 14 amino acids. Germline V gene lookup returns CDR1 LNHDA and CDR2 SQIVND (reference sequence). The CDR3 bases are TGTGCCAGTAGTCAACTACAGGGGGAGATTGAAGCTTTCTTT. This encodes CASSQLQGEIEAFF. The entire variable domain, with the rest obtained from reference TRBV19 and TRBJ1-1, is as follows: DGGITQSPKYLFRKEGQNVTLSCEQNLNHDAMYWYRQDPGQGLRLIYYSQIVNDFQKGDIAEGYSVSREKKESFPLTVTSAQKNPTAFYLCASSQLQGEIEAFFGQGTRLTVV.

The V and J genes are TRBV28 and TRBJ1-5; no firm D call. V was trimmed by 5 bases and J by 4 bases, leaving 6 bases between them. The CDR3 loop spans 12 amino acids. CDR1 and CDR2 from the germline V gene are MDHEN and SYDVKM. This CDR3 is CASSTENQPQHF. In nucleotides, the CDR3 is TGTGCCAGCAGTACAGAAAATCAGCCCCAGCATTTT.

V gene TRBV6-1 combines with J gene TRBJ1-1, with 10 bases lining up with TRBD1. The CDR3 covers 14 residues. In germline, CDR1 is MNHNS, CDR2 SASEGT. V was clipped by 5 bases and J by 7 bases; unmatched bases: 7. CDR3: CASSIGTGAGEAFF. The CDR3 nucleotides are TGTGCCAGCAGTATAGGGACAGGGGCTGGTGAAGCTTTCTTT.

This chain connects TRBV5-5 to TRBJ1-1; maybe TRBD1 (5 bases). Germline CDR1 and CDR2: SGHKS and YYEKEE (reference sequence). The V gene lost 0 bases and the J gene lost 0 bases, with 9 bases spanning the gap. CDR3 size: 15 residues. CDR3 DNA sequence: TGTGCCAGCAGCTTGGATCTACAGGTGAACACTGAAGCTTTCTTT. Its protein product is CASSLDLQVNTEAFF.